This T cell receptor beta chain came from a study of cytomegalovirus exposure and HLA in healthy donors. 60 Vbeta and 13 Jbeta primers were used in PCR. TCRdb keeps only in-frame clones here, not all; method: immunoSEQ multiplex PCR. The profile covers 200,000 to 300,000 clones, with more than 75% appearing a single time and over 5% taken by the ten largest. With 1 base removed from V and 7 bases from J, the gap between germline ends came to 13 bases. Looked up from germline, CDR1 is MNHNS and CDR2 is SASEGT. This CDR3 has 15 amino acids. A word on this clone: As yet, its antigen is unknown.

Study observations and caveats: With later analysis, a missense DCLRE1C variant became linked to TCR beta V- and J-gene trimming. Certain indistinguishable V segments, among them TRBV6-2 and TRBV6-3, were excluded.

This sequence was found in a middle-aged woman in good health and CMV-seropositive. The rearrangement links TRBV6-1 to TRBJ2-2; D is possibly TRBD2 (6 bases). What was sequenced was PBMCs. For the CDR3, the DNA is TGTGCCAGCAGTGAAGTCCAAGTGGGAGGCGGGGAGCTGTTTTTT. It yields the protein CASSEVQVGGGELFF.